This T cell receptor beta chain was observed in a study of T cell responses to AZD1222 COVID-19 vaccine. This clone has just a few counts. Its antigen is as yet unknown. The CDR3 extends over 14 amino acids. Germline V gives CDR1 SGHTA, CDR2 FQGNSA. Trimming removed 1 base from V and 3 bases from J; junction bases left unmatched: 2. Clones were sequenced by immunoSEQ multiplex PCR, and TCRdb holds only the in-frame ones, with some missing. Of about 140,000 clones listed, roughly 87% were seen once; the top ten hold about 4.9%. Study-level results: Reportedly, nearly half the spike-specific TCRs target unmutated variant regions. Among the donors, most were white British and more were female, and clonal diversity was possibly underestimated. Breadth and depth of Spike-specific TCRs rose after two AZD1222 doses. All repertoire sampling was performed exclusively after the peak T cell response.

The chain couples TRBV7-2 to TRBJ2-7, with 8 bases that match TRBD1. The material was peripheral blood, obtained 28 days after the second dose of the MenACWY control vaccine. The source is an adult who received the MenACWY meningococcal vaccine as a control. This CDR3 reads CASSLEGTGYEQYF. The CDR3 region has the DNA TGTGCCAGCAGCTTAGAGGGGACAGGCTACGAGCAGTACTTC.